This T cell receptor beta chain was documented in a study of post-analysis software for immune sequencing data. Regarding the study as a whole: There were a handful of TRBV segments more frequent in patients than controls, and TRBV5-6, TRBV5-1 and TRBV20-1 were among them.

Turning to this clonotype: Its cognate antigen is unknown.

Sequencing libraries made from TCR beta cDNA carried unique molecular identifiers. TCRdb passed the PCR reads through MiXCR, listing each CDR3 protein once. Counted here are about 460,000 distinct CDR3 sequences, over 35% occurring once; the ten biggest clones make up about 12%. The CDR3 consists of 18 residues. Germline V gene sequence: CDR1 MGHRA, CDR2 YSYEKL. J lost 4 bases, V lost 0 bases, and 6 bases had no gene match. The V gene is TRBV4-1, the J gene TRBJ2-1; TRBD2 aligns across 13 bases. Sequencing used blood. The receptor was isolated from a girl aged 5-17 years with multiple sclerosis. The chain's CDR3 is CASSQDRTSGSQYNEQFF. DNA for the CDR3: TGCGCCAGCAGCCAAGATCGGACTAGCGGGAGCCAATACAATGAGCAGTTCTTC.